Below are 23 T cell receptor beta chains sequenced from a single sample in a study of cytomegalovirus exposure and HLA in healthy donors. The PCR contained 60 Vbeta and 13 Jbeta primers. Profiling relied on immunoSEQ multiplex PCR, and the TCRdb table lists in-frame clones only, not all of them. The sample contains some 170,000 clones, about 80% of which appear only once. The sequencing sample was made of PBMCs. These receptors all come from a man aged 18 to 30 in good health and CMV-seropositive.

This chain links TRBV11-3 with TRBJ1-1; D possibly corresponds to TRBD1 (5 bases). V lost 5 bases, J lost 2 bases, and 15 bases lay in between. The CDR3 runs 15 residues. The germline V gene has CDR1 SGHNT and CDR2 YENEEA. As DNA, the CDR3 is TGTGCCAGCAGCACACAACATGACAGTAACACTGAAGCTTTCTTT. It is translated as CASSTQHDSNTEAFF.

The DNA for the CDR3 is TGTGCCATCAGTGAGACATACATGAACACTGAAGCTTTCTTT. Translating it yields CAISETYMNTEAFF. The J gene is TRBJ1-1, the V gene TRBV10-3, with D unclear. Deletions cut 2 bases from V and 0 bases from J, with 7 bases between. This CDR3 spans 14 amino acids. The V gene's germline CDR1 is ENHRY and CDR2 SYGVKD.

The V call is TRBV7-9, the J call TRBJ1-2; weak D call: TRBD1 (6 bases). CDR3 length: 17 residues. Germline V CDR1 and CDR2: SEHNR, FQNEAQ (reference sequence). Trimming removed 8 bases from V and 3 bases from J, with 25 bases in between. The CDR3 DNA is TGTGCCAGCGCGACAGGAGGTCGGGGGGCTGTTGACTATGGCTACACCTTC. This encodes CASATGGRGAVDYGYTF.

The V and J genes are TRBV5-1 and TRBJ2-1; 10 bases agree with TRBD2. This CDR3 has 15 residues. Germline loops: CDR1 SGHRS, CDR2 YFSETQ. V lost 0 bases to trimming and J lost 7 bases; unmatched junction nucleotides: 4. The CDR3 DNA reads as TGCGCCAGCAGCTTGGTTCTAGCGGGAGCAAATGAGCAGTTCTTC. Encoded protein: CASSLVLAGANEQFF.

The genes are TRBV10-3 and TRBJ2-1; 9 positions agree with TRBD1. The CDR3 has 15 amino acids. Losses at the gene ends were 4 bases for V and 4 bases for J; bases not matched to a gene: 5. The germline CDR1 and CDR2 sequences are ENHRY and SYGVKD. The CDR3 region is CAISGGQGKYNEQFF. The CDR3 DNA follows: TGTGCCATCAGTGGGGGACAGGGCAAATACAATGAGCAGTTCTTC.

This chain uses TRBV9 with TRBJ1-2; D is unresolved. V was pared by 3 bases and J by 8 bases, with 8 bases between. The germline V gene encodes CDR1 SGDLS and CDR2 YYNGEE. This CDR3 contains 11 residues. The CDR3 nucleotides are TGTGCCAGCAGCGCAACGGGGGGCTACACCTTC. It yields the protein CASSATGGYTF.

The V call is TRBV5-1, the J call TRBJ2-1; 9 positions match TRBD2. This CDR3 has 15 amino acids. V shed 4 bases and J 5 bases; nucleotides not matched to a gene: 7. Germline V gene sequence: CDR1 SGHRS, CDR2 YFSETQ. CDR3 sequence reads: CASSLIAGADNEQFF. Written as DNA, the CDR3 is TGCGCCAGCAGCCTTATAGCGGGGGCGGACAATGAGCAGTTCTTC.

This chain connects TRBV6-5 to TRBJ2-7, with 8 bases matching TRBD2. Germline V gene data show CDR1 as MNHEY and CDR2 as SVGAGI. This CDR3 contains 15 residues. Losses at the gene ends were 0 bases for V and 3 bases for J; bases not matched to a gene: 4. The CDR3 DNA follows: TGTGCCAGCAGTTACTCAGGACTAGCAAACTACGAGCAGTACTTC. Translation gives CASSYSGLANYEQYF.

The CDR3 coding sequence is TGTGCCAGCAGTCCCCCGACAGGCTTTATCTACGAGCAGTACTTC. This gives the protein CASSPPTGFIYEQYF. The chain recombines TRBV6-1 with TRBJ2-7; D might be TRBD1 (6 bases). The V gene lost 5 bases and the J gene lost 3 bases, with 17 bases spanning the gap. Germline-derived CDR1 and CDR2 are MNHNS and SASEGT. This CDR3 spans 15 amino acids.

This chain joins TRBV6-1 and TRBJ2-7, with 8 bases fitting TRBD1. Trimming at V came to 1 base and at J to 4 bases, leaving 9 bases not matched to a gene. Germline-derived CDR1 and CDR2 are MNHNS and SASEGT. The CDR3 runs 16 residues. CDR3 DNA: TGTGCCAGCAGTGAAGAAGGACAGGGTATAGTGTACGAGCAGTACTTC. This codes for CASSEEGQGIVYEQYF.

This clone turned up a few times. The CDR3 DNA sequence: TGTGCCAGCGGGGACCCGGGAGAGATGTCCTACGAGCAGTACTTC. Translating it yields CASGDPGEMSYEQYF. The chain carries TRBV27 and TRBJ2-7; maybe TRBD2 (6 bases). The CDR3 runs to 15 residues. Germline V gene data show CDR1 as MNHEY and CDR2 as SMNVEV (reference sequence). V gave up 8 bases and J gave up 1 base, with 18 bases separating them.

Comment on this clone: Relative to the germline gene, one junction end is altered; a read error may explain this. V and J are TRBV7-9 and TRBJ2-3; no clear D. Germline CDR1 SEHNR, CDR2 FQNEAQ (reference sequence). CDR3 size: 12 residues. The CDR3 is CSSSSSKDTQYF. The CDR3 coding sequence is TGTTCCAGCAGCTCCTCTAAGGATACGCAGTATTTT.

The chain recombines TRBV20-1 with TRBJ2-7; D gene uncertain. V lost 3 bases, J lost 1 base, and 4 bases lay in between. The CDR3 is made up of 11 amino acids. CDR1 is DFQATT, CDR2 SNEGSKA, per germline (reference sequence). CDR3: CSASRSYEQYF. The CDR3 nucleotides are TGCAGTGCTAGTCGGTCCTACGAGCAGTACTTC.

CDR3 DNA sequence: TGTGCCAGCAGTTACAATATCGGGAGCGATACGCAGTATTTT. This translates into CASSYNIGSDTQYF. The chain joins TRBV6-5 to TRBJ2-3, with a possible D match to TRBD2 (6 bases). Trimming stripped 2 bases from V and 6 bases from J, with 12 bases between. The length of the CDR3 is 14 residues. Germline values: CDR1 MNHEY, CDR2 SVGAGI.

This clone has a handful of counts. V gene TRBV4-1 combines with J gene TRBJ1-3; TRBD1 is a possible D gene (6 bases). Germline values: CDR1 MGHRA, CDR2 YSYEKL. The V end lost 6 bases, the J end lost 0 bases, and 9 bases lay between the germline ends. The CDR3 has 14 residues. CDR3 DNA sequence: TGCGCCAGCAGGACAGGAATCTCTGGAAACACCATATATTTT. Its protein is CASRTGISGNTIYF.

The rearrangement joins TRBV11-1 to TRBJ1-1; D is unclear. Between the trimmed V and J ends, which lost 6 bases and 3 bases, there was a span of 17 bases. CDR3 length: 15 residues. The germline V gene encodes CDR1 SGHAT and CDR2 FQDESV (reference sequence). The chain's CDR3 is CASSRVWGGDTEAFF. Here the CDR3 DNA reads TGTGCCAGCAGTCGTGTCTGGGGAGGTGACACTGAAGCTTTCTTT.

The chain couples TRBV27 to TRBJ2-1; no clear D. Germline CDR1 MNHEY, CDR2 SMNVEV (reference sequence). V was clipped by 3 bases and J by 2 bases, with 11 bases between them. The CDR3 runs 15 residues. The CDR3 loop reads CASSFLAETYNEQFF. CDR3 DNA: TGTGCCAGCAGTTTTCTGGCGGAAACCTACAATGAGCAGTTCTTC.

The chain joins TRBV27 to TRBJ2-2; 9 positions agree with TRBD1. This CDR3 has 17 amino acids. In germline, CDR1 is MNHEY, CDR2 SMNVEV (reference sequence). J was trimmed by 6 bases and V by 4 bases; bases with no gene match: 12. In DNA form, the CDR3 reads TGTGCCAGCAGTTCACATGGCCGGTGGACAGGGGCCGGGGAGCTGTTTTTT. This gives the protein CASSSHGRWTGAGELFF.

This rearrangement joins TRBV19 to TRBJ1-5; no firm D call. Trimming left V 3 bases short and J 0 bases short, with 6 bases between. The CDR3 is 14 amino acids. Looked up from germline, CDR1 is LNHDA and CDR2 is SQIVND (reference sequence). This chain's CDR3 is CASSISYSNQPQHF. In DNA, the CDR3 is TGTGCCAGTAGTATTTCGTATAGCAATCAGCCCCAGCATTTT.

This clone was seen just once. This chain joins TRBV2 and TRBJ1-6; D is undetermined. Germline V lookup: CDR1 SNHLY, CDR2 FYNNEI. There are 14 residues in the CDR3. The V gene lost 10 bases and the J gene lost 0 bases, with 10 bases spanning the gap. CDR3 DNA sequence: TGTGCCACCCAGGTCAGCTCCTATAATTCACCCCTCCACTTT. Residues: CATQVSSYNSPLHF.

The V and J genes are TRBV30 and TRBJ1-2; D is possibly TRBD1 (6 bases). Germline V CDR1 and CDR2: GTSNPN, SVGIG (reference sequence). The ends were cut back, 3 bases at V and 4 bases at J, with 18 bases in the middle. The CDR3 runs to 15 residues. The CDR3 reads CAWRDSSRAFYGYTF. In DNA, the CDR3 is TGTGCCTGGAGGGACAGTTCAAGGGCCTTCTATGGCTACACCTTC.

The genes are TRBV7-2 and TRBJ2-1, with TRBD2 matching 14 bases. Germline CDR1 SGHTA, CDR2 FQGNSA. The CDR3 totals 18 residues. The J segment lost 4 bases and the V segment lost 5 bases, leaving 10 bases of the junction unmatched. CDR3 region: CASSPSRLAGGAYNEQFF. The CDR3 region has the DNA TGTGCCAGCAGCCCTTCCCGACTAGCGGGAGGGGCATACAATGAGCAGTTCTTC.

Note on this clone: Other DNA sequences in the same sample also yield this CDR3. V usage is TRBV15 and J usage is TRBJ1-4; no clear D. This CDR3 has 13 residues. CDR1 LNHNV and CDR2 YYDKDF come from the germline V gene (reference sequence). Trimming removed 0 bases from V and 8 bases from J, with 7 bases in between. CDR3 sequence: CATSRDGGEKLFF. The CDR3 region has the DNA TGTGCCACCAGCAGAGACGGAGGGGAAAAACTGTTTTTT. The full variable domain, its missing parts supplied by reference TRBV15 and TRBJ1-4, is DAMVIQNPRYQVTQFGKPVTLSCSQTLNHNVMYWYQQKSSQAPKLLFHYYDKDFNNEADTPDNFQSRRPNTSFCFLDIRSPGLGDTAMYLCATSRDGGEKLFFGSGTQLSVL.